This is a list of T cell receptor beta chains from one sample in a study of lung T cells in sarcoidosis with Löfgren's syndrome. MiXCR, applied by TCRdb to the reads, yields one record per CDR3 protein. The repertoire holds 55,000 to 80,000 distinct CDR3 sequences, with 21% as singletons. The sequenced sample consisted of CD4+ T cells from PBMCs. These receptors were obtained from a human donor with sarcoidosis (Löfgren's syndrome or another form), or a control subject (not recorded which). Each CDR3 is given with its conserved first and last residue. The D gene is left open where the match is weak. For some rows the clone size is stated as once, few or many, or as a class when expanded; others skip it.

cdr3_aa: CASSQVTGLARLTDMQYF
cdr3_nt: TGTGCCAGCAGCCAAGTCACGGGACTAGCCCGCCTAACAGATATGCAGTATTTT
clone_size: NA
j_call: TRBJ2-3
d_call: TRBD2
v_call: TRBV3-1

cdr3_aa: CASSLSRGTAYEQYF
cdr3_nt: TGTGCCAGCAGTTTATCGCGCGGGACAGCCTACGAGCAGTACTTC
clone_size: many
j_call: TRBJ2-7
d_call: NA
v_call: TRBV27

cdr3_aa: CASSEAAQPQHF
cdr3_nt: TGTGCCAGCAGTGAAGCGGCCCAGCCCCAGCATTTT
clone_size: many
j_call: TRBJ1-5
d_call: NA
v_call: TRBV2

cdr3_aa: CSARELTTGGEAFF
cdr3_nt: TGCAGTGCTAGAGAGCTCACTACGGGGGGTGAAGCTTTCTTT
clone_size: many
j_call: TRBJ1-1
d_call: NA
v_call: TRBV20-1

cdr3_aa: CASSVEGLLFF
cdr3_nt: TGTGCCAGCAGTGTGGAAGGGTTGCTGTTTTTT
clone_size: many
j_call: TRBJ2-2
d_call: NA
v_call: TRBV2

cdr3_aa: CSASSGPGTEAFF
cdr3_nt: TGCAGTGCTAGTTCAGGACCGGGCACTGAAGCTTTCTTT
clone_size: many
j_call: TRBJ1-1
d_call: NA
v_call: TRBV20-1

cdr3_aa: CASSSGPGANVLTF
cdr3_nt: TGCGCCAGCAGCTCCGGACCGGGGGCCAACGTCCTGACTTTC
clone_size: few
j_call: TRBJ2-6
d_call: NA
v_call: TRBV5-1

cdr3_aa: CASSQTGTSGYNEQFF
cdr3_nt: TGTGCCAGCAGTCAAACCGGGACTAGCGGCTACAATGAGCAGTTCTTC
clone_size: NA
j_call: TRBJ2-1
d_call: TRBD2
v_call: TRBV2

cdr3_aa: CASKNGGVKTYEQYF
cdr3_nt: TGTGCCAGTAAAAATGGGGGGGTGAAAACCTACGAGCAGTACTTC
clone_size: many
j_call: TRBJ2-7
d_call: TRBD2
v_call: TRBV6-1

cdr3_aa: CASSPPGTINTEAFF
cdr3_nt: TGTGCCAGCAGCCCCCCCGGGACAATTAACACTGAAGCTTTCTTT
clone_size: NA
j_call: TRBJ1-1
d_call: NA
v_call: TRBV5-4

cdr3_aa: CASSPGLAGAHYNEQFF
cdr3_nt: TGTGCCAGCAGCCCCGGACTAGCGGGGGCCCACTACAATGAGCAGTTCTTC
clone_size: NA
j_call: TRBJ2-1
d_call: TRBD2
v_call: TRBV9

cdr3_aa: CASRLRGLGDFTDTQYF
cdr3_nt: TGTGCCAGCAGACTACGGGGATTGGGGGACTTCACAGATACGCAGTATTTT
clone_size: many
j_call: TRBJ2-3
d_call: NA
v_call: TRBV6-1

cdr3_aa: CASSYSIGDMSNQPQHF
cdr3_nt: TGTGCCAGCAGTTACTCGATCGGGGACATGAGCAATCAGCCCCAGCATTTT
clone_size: many
j_call: TRBJ1-5
d_call: NA
v_call: TRBV6-2/TRBV6-3

cdr3_aa: CASSIQVRNQPQHF
cdr3_nt: TGTGCCAGCAGTATACAGGTGCGCAATCAGCCCCAGCATTTT
clone_size: many
j_call: TRBJ1-5
d_call: NA
v_call: TRBV12-3/TRBV12-4

cdr3_aa: CASSLGTLNTEAFF
cdr3_nt: TGTGCCAGCAGCCTCGGGACTTTGAACACTGAAGCTTTCTTT
clone_size: many
j_call: TRBJ1-1
d_call: NA
v_call: TRBV28

cdr3_aa: CASSLHMNTEAFF
cdr3_nt: TGTGCCAGCAGCTTACACATGAACACTGAAGCTTTCTTT
clone_size: many
j_call: TRBJ1-1
d_call: NA
v_call: TRBV7-2

cdr3_aa: CASSYARTLSSYNEQFF
cdr3_nt: TGTGCCAGCAGTTACGCGAGGACTCTAAGCTCCTACAATGAGCAGTTCTTC
clone_size: many
j_call: TRBJ2-1
d_call: NA
v_call: TRBV6-6

cdr3_aa: CASRPLAGYYNEQFF
cdr3_nt: TGTGCCAGCAGACCTCTAGCGGGCTACTACAATGAGCAGTTCTTC
clone_size: many
j_call: TRBJ2-1
d_call: TRBD2
v_call: TRBV6-2/TRBV6-3

cdr3_aa: CASSERGAAFF
cdr3_nt: TGTGCCAGCAGTGAGAGAGGGGCGGCTTTCTTT
clone_size: many
j_call: TRBJ1-1
d_call: NA
v_call: TRBV2

cdr3_aa: CSARDPLLAGSSDEQFF
cdr3_nt: TGCAGTGCTAGAGATCCGCTACTAGCGGGGAGCTCTGATGAGCAGTTCTTC
clone_size: many
j_call: TRBJ2-1
d_call: TRBD2
v_call: TRBV20-1